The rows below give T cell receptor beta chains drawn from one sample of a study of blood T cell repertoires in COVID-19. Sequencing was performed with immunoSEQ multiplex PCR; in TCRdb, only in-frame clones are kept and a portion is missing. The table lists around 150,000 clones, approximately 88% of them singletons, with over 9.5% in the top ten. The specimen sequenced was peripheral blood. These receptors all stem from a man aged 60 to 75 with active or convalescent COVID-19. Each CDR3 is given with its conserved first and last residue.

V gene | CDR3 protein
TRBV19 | CASTGPTGTDTQYF
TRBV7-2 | CASSPGSGLSYEQYF
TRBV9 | CASSVRQGQETQYF
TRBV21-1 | CASSKVVRGRYEQYF
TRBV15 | CATSRGPSGSPLDEQFF
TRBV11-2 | CASSFGLAGDEQYF
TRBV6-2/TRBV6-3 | CASSYSRGNQPQHF
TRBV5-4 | CASSSLGGRARNEQFF
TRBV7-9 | CASSPVRGQTQYF
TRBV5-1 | CASSLLQNTGELFF
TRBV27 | CASRNSGRVTGELFF
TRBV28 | CASSSSYYGRQETQYF
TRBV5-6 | CASSRGTGGYEQYF
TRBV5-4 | CASSLTGLAGGRSYEQYF
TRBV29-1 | CSVGRSREKLFF
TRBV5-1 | CASWGDLGYGYTF
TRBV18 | CASSSTGLYEQYF
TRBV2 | CASRAGGEQYF
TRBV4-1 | CASSPEGGGREQYF
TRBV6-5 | CASKATVTSYEQYF
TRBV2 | CASTLTGVPNQPQHF
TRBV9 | CASSVDVTEYGYTF
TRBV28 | CASSLPQGNYGYTF
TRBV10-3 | CAISETGGRVESYGYTF
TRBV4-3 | CASSKGLAGEAYEQYF
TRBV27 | CASTALRTSGSYEQFF
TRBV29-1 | CSVDRWQGHGYTF
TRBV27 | CASKGAGVTYNEQFF
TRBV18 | CASSPPSGSLTDTQYF
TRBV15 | CATSRGPGALETQYF
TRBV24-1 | CATSDQGVPPTDTQYF
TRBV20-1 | CSASLETQYF
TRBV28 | CASSSGRTGLGNQPQHF
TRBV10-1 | CASSGDWEETQYF
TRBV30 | CAWSIKRVPHEQYF
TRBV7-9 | CASSQGISVGGELFF
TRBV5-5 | CASSLGGGAGNQPQHF
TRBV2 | CASRGQGVGNQPQHF
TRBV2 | CATTQGNEQFF
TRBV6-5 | CASSLQGVSNQPQHF
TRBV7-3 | CASSLWGSAGELFF
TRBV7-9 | CASSLGSASGPSSYEQYF
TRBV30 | CAWSVGGRNVADTQYF
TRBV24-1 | CATSAKQGGSYEQYF
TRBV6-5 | CASSPRTGLTEAFF
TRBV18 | CASSPVRLVSYFTDTQYF
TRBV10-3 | CAISDKQGNSPLHF
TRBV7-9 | CASSLGTGAGEQYF
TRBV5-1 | CASSLGQYTDTQYF
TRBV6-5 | CASRDYSSYNEQFF
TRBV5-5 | CASSPGLAGGGELFF
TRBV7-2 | CASSYYRTETQYF
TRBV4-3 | CASSQGHRQPQHF
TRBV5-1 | CASSSTVSSSGNTIYF
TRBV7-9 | CASAQGAGGETQYF